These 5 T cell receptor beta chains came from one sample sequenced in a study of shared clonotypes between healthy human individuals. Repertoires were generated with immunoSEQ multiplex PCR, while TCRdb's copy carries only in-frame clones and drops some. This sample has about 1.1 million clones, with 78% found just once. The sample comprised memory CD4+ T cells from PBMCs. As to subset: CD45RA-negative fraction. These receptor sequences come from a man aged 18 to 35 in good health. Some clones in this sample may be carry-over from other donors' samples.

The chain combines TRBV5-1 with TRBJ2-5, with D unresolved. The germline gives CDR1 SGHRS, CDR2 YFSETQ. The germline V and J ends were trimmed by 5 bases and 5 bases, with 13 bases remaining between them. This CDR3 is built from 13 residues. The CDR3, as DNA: TGCGCCAGCAGTCAATCCCCGGCCGAGACCCAGTACTTC. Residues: CASSQSPAETQYF.

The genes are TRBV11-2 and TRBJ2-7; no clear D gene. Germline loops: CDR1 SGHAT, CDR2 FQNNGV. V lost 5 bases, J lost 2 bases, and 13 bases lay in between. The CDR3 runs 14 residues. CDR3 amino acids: CASSQVSGTYEQYF. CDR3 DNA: TGTGCCAGCAGCCAGGTTAGTGGTACCTACGAGCAGTACTTC.

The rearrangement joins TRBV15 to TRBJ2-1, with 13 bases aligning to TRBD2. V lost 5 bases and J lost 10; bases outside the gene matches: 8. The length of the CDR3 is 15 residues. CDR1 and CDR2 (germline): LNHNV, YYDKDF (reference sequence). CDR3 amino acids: CATSGTSGMWGEQFF. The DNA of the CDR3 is TGTGCCACCAGCGGGACTAGCGGGATGTGGGGAGAGCAGTTCTTC.

The CDR3 bases are TGTGCCTGGGCCCGGAGTTACGTGACAGATACGCAGTATTTT. Protein sequence: CAWARSYVTDTQYF. The rearrangement uses TRBV30 and TRBJ2-3; D remains ambiguous. The CDR3 length is 14 residues. Trimming pared 5 bases from V and 3 bases from J, leaving 15 bases between. CDR1 GTSNPN and CDR2 SVGIG come from the germline V gene (reference sequence).

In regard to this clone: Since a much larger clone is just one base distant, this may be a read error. CDR3 protein: CASSASSHEQYF. The CDR3 coding sequence is TGTGCCAGCAGCGCTAGCTCCCACGAGCAGTACTTC. The genes are TRBV7-2 and TRBJ2-7, with a weak D call TRBD2 (5 bases). The germline V gene has CDR1 SGHTA and CDR2 FQGNSA. The CDR3 is 12 amino acids.